This T cell receptor (beta chain) came from a study of T cell repertoires in cytomegalovirus infection. About the research overall: Newly reported HLA-C-restricted and thoroughly characterized HLA-B-restricted CMV epitopes were employed. Public TCR beta signature analysis indicated the presence of both CMV infection and matching HLA type. Study-wide results and caveats: Dominating the ex vivo response were TCR beta clonotypes that were CMV-specific and HLA-C-restricted. Cumulative frequency of public TCR beta families picked out carriers of CMV plus the relevant HLA.

TCRdb itself ran the reads through MiXCR, one entry per CDR3 protein. Seen here are 700,000 to 850,000 distinct CDR3 sequences, 32% observed once, and the top ten hold around 12%. This clonotype was counted only a few times. Its antigen is as yet unknown. V was pared by 5 bases and J by 3 bases, with 16 bases between. The CDR3 runs to 15 residues. Germline assignment: CDR1 SEHNR and CDR2 FQNEAQ (reference sequence). This sample comprised cultured CD8+ T cells from PBMCs, obtained from culture after CMV antigen stimulation. The source is a human donor in good health (CMV status not recorded). Some clones in this sample may be carry-over from other donors' samples. The rearrangement joins TRBV7-9 to TRBJ1-1; D not resolved. DNA for the CDR3: TGTGCCAGCAGCCCGAACATTATTCTCGACACTGAAGCTTTCTTT. This gives the protein CASSPNIILDTEAFF.